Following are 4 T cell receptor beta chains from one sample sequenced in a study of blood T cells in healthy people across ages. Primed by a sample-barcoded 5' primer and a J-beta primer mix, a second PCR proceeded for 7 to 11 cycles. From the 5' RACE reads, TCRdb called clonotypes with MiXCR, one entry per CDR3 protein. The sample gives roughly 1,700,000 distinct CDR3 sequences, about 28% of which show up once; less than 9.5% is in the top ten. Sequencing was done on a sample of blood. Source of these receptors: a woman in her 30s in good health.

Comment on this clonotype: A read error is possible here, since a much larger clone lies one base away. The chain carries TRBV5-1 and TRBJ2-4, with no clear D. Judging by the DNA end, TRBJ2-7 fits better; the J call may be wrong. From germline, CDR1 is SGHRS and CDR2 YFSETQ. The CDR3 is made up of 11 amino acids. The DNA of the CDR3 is TGCGCCAGCAACTCTGGGCACGAGCAGTACTTC. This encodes CASNSGHEQYF.

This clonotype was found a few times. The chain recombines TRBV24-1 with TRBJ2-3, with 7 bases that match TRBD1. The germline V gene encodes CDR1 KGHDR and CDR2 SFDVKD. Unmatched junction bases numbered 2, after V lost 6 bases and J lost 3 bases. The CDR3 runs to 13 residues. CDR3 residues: CATSRRGTDTQYF. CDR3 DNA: TGTGCCACCAGTCGCAGGGGGACAGATACGCAGTATTTT.

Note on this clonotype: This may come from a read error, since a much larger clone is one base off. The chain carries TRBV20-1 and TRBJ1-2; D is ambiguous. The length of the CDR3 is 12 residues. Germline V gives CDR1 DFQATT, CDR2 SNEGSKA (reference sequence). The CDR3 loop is CSARTANYSYTF. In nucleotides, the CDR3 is TGCAGTGCAAGGACGGCTAACTATAGCTACACCTTC.

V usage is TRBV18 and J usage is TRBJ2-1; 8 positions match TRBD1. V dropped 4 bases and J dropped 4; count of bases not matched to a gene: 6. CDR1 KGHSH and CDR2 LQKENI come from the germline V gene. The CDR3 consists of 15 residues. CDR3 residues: CASSLLTGDYNEQFF. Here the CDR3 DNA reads TGTGCCAGCTCACTATTGACAGGGGATTACAATGAGCAGTTCTTC.